These T cell receptor beta chains were read from a single sample in a study of identifying expanded T cells in peripheral blood. The table came from immunoSEQ multiplex PCR; TCRdb's copy has only in-frame clones and leaves some out. Among fewer than 110,000 clones, 87% were seen once, and the ten largest hold about a sixth. The material sequenced was blood. Source of these receptors: a person between 18 and 69 years old in good health. Both conserved end residues are part of each CDR3. Fields, in order: V gene, J gene, D gene, clone size, CDR3 DNA, CDR3 protein. D genes are given only for firm matches. For some rows the clone size is stated as once, few or many, or as a class when expanded; others skip it.

v_call: TRBV28
j_call: TRBJ2-3
d_call: -
clone_size: -
cdr3_nt: TGTGCCAGCAGTTCCCCACCATACCCAGATACGCAGTATTTT
cdr3_aa: CASSSPPYPDTQYF

v_call: TRBV7-9
j_call: TRBJ1-2
d_call: -
clone_size: -
cdr3_nt: TGTGCCAGCAGCCCCCGGAGGGGGGGGGTAGGGGGCTACACCTTC
cdr3_aa: CASSPRRGGVGGYTF

v_call: TRBV11-2
j_call: TRBJ2-5
d_call: -
clone_size: -
cdr3_nt: TGTGCCAGCAGCAAAGATGGGGTTGGGACCCAGTACTTC
cdr3_aa: CASSKDGVGTQYF

v_call: TRBV5-4
j_call: TRBJ2-7
d_call: -
clone_size: -
cdr3_nt: TGTGCCAGCAGTTTTAACAGGGACCCCTACGAGCAGTACTTC
cdr3_aa: CASSFNRDPYEQYF

v_call: TRBV5-4
j_call: TRBJ2-5
d_call: TRBD2
clone_size: -
cdr3_nt: TGTGCCAGCAGCTTCGGGACTAGCGGGGTTGGGGAGACCCAGTACTTC
cdr3_aa: CASSFGTSGVGETQYF

v_call: TRBV7-6
j_call: TRBJ2-5
d_call: TRBD2
clone_size: -
cdr3_nt: TGTGCCAGCATCCCAAGTAGCGGGGGTTGGGAGACCCAGTACTTC
cdr3_aa: CASIPSSGGWETQYF

v_call: TRBV19
j_call: TRBJ1-5
d_call: -
clone_size: few
cdr3_nt: TGTGCCAGTAGTAGGGGGCTAGGGAATCAGCCCCAGCATTTT
cdr3_aa: CASSRGLGNQPQHF

v_call: TRBV5-1
j_call: TRBJ2-7
d_call: -
clone_size: -
cdr3_nt: TGCGCCAGCAGCTTATCCATGAGGACCTACGAGCAGTACTTC
cdr3_aa: CASSLSMRTYEQYF

v_call: TRBV29-1
j_call: TRBJ1-2
d_call: -
clone_size: -
cdr3_nt: TGCAGCGTTGCTTTAGGCAGCACTAACTATGGCTACACCTTC
cdr3_aa: CSVALGSTNYGYTF

v_call: TRBV4-3
j_call: TRBJ1-1
d_call: -
clone_size: few
cdr3_nt: TGCGCCAGCAGGTCCAACACTGAAGCTTTCTTT
cdr3_aa: CASRSNTEAFF

v_call: TRBV18
j_call: TRBJ1-2
d_call: -
clone_size: -
cdr3_nt: TGTGCCAGCTCACCAACCCAAGGGAACTATGGCTACACCTTC
cdr3_aa: CASSPTQGNYGYTF

v_call: TRBV6-5
j_call: TRBJ2-2
d_call: -
clone_size: -
cdr3_nt: TGTGCCAGCAGTTACGACCGGGCCGGGGAGCTGTTTTTT
cdr3_aa: CASSYDRAGELFF

v_call: TRBV2
j_call: TRBJ2-1
d_call: -
clone_size: -
cdr3_nt: TGTGCCAGCAGGAGGGGTGGCAATGAGCAGTTCTTC
cdr3_aa: CASRRGGNEQFF

v_call: TRBV10-1
j_call: TRBJ2-3
d_call: TRBD2
clone_size: -
cdr3_nt: TGCGCCAGCAGTTCGTCTAGCGGGGGCCCCCTGTATTTT
cdr3_aa: CASSSSSGGPLYF

v_call: TRBV2
j_call: TRBJ2-7
d_call: TRBD1
clone_size: -
cdr3_nt: TGTGCCACCTCGACAGGGCCCTACGAGCAGTACTTC
cdr3_aa: CATSTGPYEQYF

v_call: TRBV4-2
j_call: TRBJ2-1
d_call: -
clone_size: -
cdr3_nt: TGTGCCAGCAGCCGAGGACAGAGCTCCTACAATGAGCAGTTCTTC
cdr3_aa: CASSRGQSSYNEQFF

v_call: TRBV7-2
j_call: TRBJ1-2
d_call: -
clone_size: few
cdr3_nt: TGTGCCAGCAGCCGCAACAGGGCCAACTGGGGCTACACCTTC
cdr3_aa: CASSRNRANWGYTF

v_call: TRBV18
j_call: TRBJ2-7
d_call: TRBD1
clone_size: -
cdr3_nt: TGTGCCAGCTCTCGACAGATGACAGGGGGCAGGAACGAGCAGTACTTC
cdr3_aa: CASSRQMTGGRNEQYF

v_call: TRBV30
j_call: TRBJ2-7
d_call: TRBD1
clone_size: few
cdr3_nt: TGTGCCTGCTGGACAGGGTCCTACGAGCAGTACTTC
cdr3_aa: CACWTGSYEQYF

v_call: TRBV28
j_call: TRBJ1-2
d_call: -
clone_size: -
cdr3_nt: TGTGCCAGCAGTTACGGGACTGTCTATGGCTACACCTTC
cdr3_aa: CASSYGTVYGYTF

v_call: TRBV7-8
j_call: TRBJ2-1
d_call: -
clone_size: -
cdr3_nt: TGTGCCAGCAGCCGCCCCGGTGGGGGGTACAATGAGCAGTTCTTC
cdr3_aa: CASSRPGGGYNEQFF

v_call: TRBV28
j_call: TRBJ1-2
d_call: -
clone_size: -
cdr3_nt: TGTGCCAGCAGTTTAAGGCAGGGCTACACCTTC
cdr3_aa: CASSLRQGYTF

v_call: TRBV19
j_call: TRBJ2-7
d_call: TRBD2
clone_size: -
cdr3_nt: TGTGCCAGTAGTATAGCTAGCGGCAGCTCCTACGAGCAGTACTTC
cdr3_aa: CASSIASGSSYEQYF

v_call: TRBV10-3
j_call: TRBJ1-2
d_call: -
clone_size: -
cdr3_nt: TGTGCCATCAACTCAGGACAGCATTTTGGCTACACCTTC
cdr3_aa: CAINSGQHFGYTF

v_call: TRBV4-1
j_call: TRBJ2-5
d_call: TRBD2
clone_size: -
cdr3_nt: TGCGCCAGCAGCCAAGAGCTTCTAGCGGGGGTCCAAGAGACCCAGTACTTC
cdr3_aa: CASSQELLAGVQETQYF

v_call: TRBV10-2
j_call: TRBJ2-6
d_call: -
clone_size: -
cdr3_nt: TGCGCCAGCATTCCTGGGGGCGGTGGGGCCAACGTCCTGACTTTC
cdr3_aa: CASIPGGGGANVLTF

v_call: TRBV19
j_call: TRBJ1-6
d_call: -
clone_size: -
cdr3_nt: TGTGCCAGTAGGAAAGACCAGGGAGTCGATAATTCACCCCTCCACTTT
cdr3_aa: CASRKDQGVDNSPLHF